This record looks at one TCR beta chain sequence and its context. Its specificity is not known. Clones were sequenced by immunoSEQ multiplex PCR, and TCRdb holds only the in-frame ones, with some missing. In the table there are 20,000 to 25,000 clones, over 75% of which are singletons. Sampled 1 year posttransplant, controls received myeloablative marrow transplants, methotrexate and a calcineurin inhibitor. The entry originates in a study of T cells after posttransplantation cyclophosphamide. General study findings and limits: Blood and skin or GI T cell repertoires showed limited TRB overlap.

The CDR3 contains 14 residues. Germline V gives CDR1 SQVTM, CDR2 ANQGSEA. V dropped 3 bases and J dropped 8; count of bases not matched to a gene: 8. The source was PBMCs, collected roughly 350 days after allogeneic stem cell transplant with calcineurin inhibitor and methotrexate. This chain joins TRBV29-1 and TRBJ1-4, with 8 nucleotides matching TRBD1. The clonotype was recovered from a female patient in her 30s who received an allogeneic stem cell transplant from an unrelated donor, was CMV-positive, and had acute and chronic GVHD. Some T cells here may be from the graft donor. The CDR3 here is CSVERQGIGEKLFF. Here the CDR3 DNA reads TGCAGCGTTGAGCGACAGGGGATAGGAGAAAAACTGTTTTTT.